This T cell receptor (beta chain) was sequenced in a study of technical replicates of blood from a few donors. Profiled with immunoSEQ multiplex PCR; TCRdb holds only in-frame clones, not every one. The sample carries about 88,000 clones, 85% to 95% recorded once. The germline V gene has CDR1 LNHNV and CDR2 YYDKDF (reference sequence). This CDR3 has 17 amino acids. V was pared by 0 bases and J by 1 base, with 5 bases of the junction left unmatched. This clone was seen only once. The chain has TRBV15 and TRBJ2-2, with TRBD2 matching over 7 bases. This TCR came from a human donor in good health. Sample: T cells isolated from PBMCs. The CDR3 here is CATSRDASGLNTGELFF. CDR3 DNA: TGTGCCACCAGCAGAGACGCTAGCGGCTTGAACACCGGGGAGCTGTTTTTT.